The 28 T cell receptor beta chains given below trace back to one sample, sequenced in a study of shared clonotypes between healthy human individuals. Using immunoSEQ multiplex PCR, the repertoire was profiled, and TCRdb retains in-frame clones only, with some absent. The table shows 2,500,000 or so clones, with 93% occurring only once. Sequencing was performed on naive CD4+ T cells from PBMCs. The subset: CD45RA+ positively selected. The receptors originated from a man aged 18 to 30 in good health. Some clones in this sample may be carry-over from other donors' samples.

V and J are TRBV7-2 and TRBJ2-7, with 9 bases identical to TRBD1. Trimming took 5 bases from V and 3 from J; bases not matched to a gene: 5. The germline V gene encodes CDR1 SGHTA and CDR2 FQGNSA. This CDR3 has 14 residues. CDR3 sequence: CASSARDRDYEQYF. CDR3 DNA: TGTGCCAGCAGCGCTAGGGACAGGGACTACGAGCAGTACTTC. Together with reference TRBV7-2 and TRBJ2-7, the CDR3 gives the full variable domain: GAGVSQSPSNKVTEKGKDVELRCDPISGHTALYWYRQSLGQGLEFLIYFQGNSAPDKSGLPSDRFSAERTGGSVSTLTIQRTQQEDSAVYLCASSARDRDYEQYFGPGTRLTVT.

The rearrangement links TRBV10-3 to TRBJ1-2; tentative D call: TRBD1 (5 bases). Germline CDR1 and CDR2: ENHRY and SYGVKD. This CDR3 comprises 15 residues. The V end lost 4 bases, the J end lost 8 bases, and 20 bases lay between the germline ends. The CDR3 region is CAISAQGTVLRGYTF. The CDR3 bases are TGTGCCATCAGTGCCCAAGGGACGGTCCTCCGAGGCTACACCTTC.

The chain joins TRBV19 to TRBJ1-1, with TRBD1 matching over 10 bases. The CDR3 contains 18 residues. Germline V gene sequence: CDR1 LNHDA, CDR2 SQIVND (reference sequence). After removal of 0 bases from V and 1 base from J, the junction contained 8 bases not matched to a gene. CDR3 sequence reads: CASSIDGQGVYKNTEAFF. The CDR3 region has the DNA TGTGCCAGTAGTATAGATGGACAGGGGGTTTACAAGAACACTGAAGCTTTCTTT.

The chain carries TRBV5-8 and TRBJ1-1; maybe TRBD1 (6 bases). Germline CDR1 and CDR2: SGHTS and YDEGEE. CDR3 length: 15 amino acids. The V end lost 4 bases, the J end lost 2 bases, and 15 bases lay between the germline ends. The CDR3, as DNA: TGTGCCAGCAGCACATGGGCGGGGGCCAACACTGAAGCTTTCTTT. This translates into CASSTWAGANTEAFF.

The CDR3 bases are TGTGCCAGCAGCTTAAGTGGGAGCCCAGATACGCAGTATTTT. Residues: CASSLSGSPDTQYF. The chain uses TRBV7-3 and TRBJ2-3; D perhaps matches TRBD2 (5 bases). Germline V CDR1 and CDR2: SGHTA, FQGTGA. The V gene lost 1 base and the J gene lost 4 bases, with 9 bases spanning the gap. The CDR3 runs 14 residues.

This chain links TRBV4-1 with TRBJ1-6; D uncertain. The CDR3 length is 15 residues. Germline CDR1 MGHRA, CDR2 YSYEKL. Trimming stripped 0 bases from V and 6 bases from J, with 9 bases between. Written as DNA, the CDR3 is TGCGCCAGCAGCCAAGAAAGGTTCCGTAATTCACCCCTCCACTTT. It yields the protein CASSQERFRNSPLHF.

This clone was recorded only once. The rearrangement uses TRBV5-1 and TRBJ2-1, with D perhaps TRBD2 (6 bases). From germline, CDR1 is SGHRS and CDR2 YFSETQ. The CDR3 loop spans 14 amino acids. Trimming removed 1 base from V and 7 bases from J, with 12 bases in between. The CDR3 sequence is CASSLIAEGNEQFF. In nucleotides, the CDR3 is TGCGCCAGCAGCTTGATAGCGGAAGGGAATGAGCAGTTCTTC.

This clone has more than one count but fewer than ten. V and J are TRBV19 and TRBJ2-2; D unclear. This CDR3 is built from 12 residues. Between the trimmed V and J ends, which lost 6 bases and 6 bases, there was a span of 8 bases. Germline V lookup: CDR1 LNHDA, CDR2 SQIVND (reference sequence). The CDR3 sequence is CASRQRAGELFF. CDR3 DNA sequence: TGTGCCAGTAGGCAACGTGCCGGGGAGCTGTTTTTT.

This chain joins TRBV9 and TRBJ1-5; D remains unclear. This CDR3 is built from 17 residues. V was clipped by 0 bases and J by 0 bases, with 13 bases between them. The germline gives CDR1 SGDLS, CDR2 YYNGEE. CDR3 sequence (DNA): TGTGCCAGCAGCGTAGTGGCGTGTACTCGTAGCAATCAGCCCCAGCATTTT. Amino acids: CASSVVACTRSNQPQHF.

V and J are TRBV11-3 and TRBJ2-7, with 7 bases fitting TRBD2. The germline V gene encodes CDR1 SGHNT and CDR2 YENEEA. After removal of 5 bases from V and 0 bases from J, the junction contained 4 bases not matched to a gene. The CDR3 sequence is 14 residues long. Written as DNA, the CDR3 is TGTGCCAGCAGCAGAGGGGACTACTCCTACGAGCAGTACTTC. This codes for CASSRGDYSYEQYF.

The J gene is TRBJ2-7, the V gene TRBV7-8; D is perhaps TRBD2 (6 bases). CDR3 length equals 17 residues. Trimming pared 1 base from V and 3 bases from J, leaving 19 bases between. The germline CDR1 and CDR2 sequences are SGHVS and FQNEAQ. Here the CDR3 reads CASSLEGSLAYLYEQYF. CDR3 DNA: TGTGCCAGCAGCTTAGAGGGGTCACTAGCCTACCTCTACGAGCAGTACTTC.

The V and J genes are TRBV19 and TRBJ1-5; 7 nucleotides match TRBD1. V lost 4 bases, J lost 2 bases, and 5 bases stayed unmatched. This CDR3 is built from 15 residues. Looked up from germline, CDR1 is LNHDA and CDR2 is SQIVND (reference sequence). CDR3 in DNA: TGTGCCAGTAGTAGATACAGGGGAGGCAATCAGCCCCAGCATTTT. Translation: CASSRYRGGNQPQHF.

The chain is built from TRBV29-1 and TRBJ2-5; TRBD2 agrees at 8 bases. The V and J ends lost 8 bases and 5 bases, in that order; junction bases with no gene match: 19. The CDR3 covers 16 residues. Germline CDR1 and CDR2: SQVTM and ANQGSEA. The CDR3 DNA is TGCAGCTCTACCCCACCCCTCGGGGGGGGGATCGAGACCCAGTACTTC. Translating it yields CSSTPPLGGGIETQYF.

The chain employs TRBV25-1 and TRBJ1-3; D call uncertain. The CDR3 runs to 17 residues. Trimming took off 5 bases at V and 3 bases at J, with 20 bases between the two ends. The V gene's germline CDR1 is MGHDK and CDR2 SYGVNS. The CDR3 reads CASSPITGSSFGNTIYF. The CDR3 bases are TGTGCCAGCAGTCCCATTACGGGTTCTTCCTTTGGAAACACCATATATTTT.

The rearrangement uses TRBV19 and TRBJ1-5; D call uncertain. Per germline, CDR1 LNHDA and CDR2 SQIVND (reference sequence). This CDR3 region has 13 residues. V lost 3 bases and J 11 bases, leaving 14 bases between the germline ends. The chain's CDR3 is CASSILQATAQHF. The CDR3 nucleotides are TGTGCCAGTAGTATCCTCCAGGCCACGGCCCAGCATTTT. Complete variable domain (other parts from reference TRBV19 and TRBJ1-5): DGGITQSPKYLFRKEGQNVTLSCEQNLNHDAMYWYRQDPGQGLRLIYYSQIVNDFQKGDIAEGYSVSREKKESFPLTVTSAQKNPTAFYLCASSILQATAQHFGDGTRLSIL.

Note on this clone: Different DNA sequences within this sample yield the same CDR3. The chain employs TRBV9 and TRBJ2-1, with a possible D match to TRBD2 (5 bases). The V and J ends lost 2 bases and 0 bases respectively, with 9 bases between them. This CDR3 has 15 amino acids. Germline V CDR1 and CDR2: SGDLS, YYNGEE. CDR3 sequence: CASSVSGSSYNEQFF. The CDR3 coding sequence is TGTGCCAGCAGCGTCTCGGGGAGCTCCTACAATGAGCAGTTCTTC.

The V and J genes are TRBV19 and TRBJ2-3, with 10 nucleotides matching TRBD1. V was pared by 3 bases and J by 8 bases, with 8 bases of the junction left unmatched. The CDR3 runs 15 residues. Germline V gene sequence: CDR1 LNHDA, CDR2 SQIVND (reference sequence). In nucleotides, the CDR3 is TGTGCCAGTAGTATCGGACAGGGGGTCGGGGGTACGCAGTATTTT. Its translation is CASSIGQGVGGTQYF.

This chain connects TRBV19 to TRBJ2-5, with 10 bases fitting TRBD2. CDR3 length: 18 residues. V was pared by 1 base and J by 4 bases, with 12 bases of the junction left unmatched. The V gene's germline CDR1 is LNHDA and CDR2 SQIVND (reference sequence). CDR3 DNA: TGTGCCAGTAGTATAGGGGGGACTAGCGCTCCAGCGGGAGAGACCCAGTACTTC. It codes for CASSIGGTSAPAGETQYF.

This clone was seen only once. This chain connects TRBV4-2 to TRBJ2-7; no clear D. The CDR3 contains 13 residues. The germline V gene has CDR1 LGHNA and CDR2 YNFKEQ. V lost 0 bases and J 6 bases, leaving 9 bases between the germline ends. The CDR3 sequence: CASSQDDRREQYF. The DNA of the CDR3 is TGTGCCAGCAGCCAAGATGATAGACGCGAGCAGTACTTC.

The rearrangement links TRBV2 to TRBJ2-3, with TRBD2 matching 9 bases. Per the germline V gene, CDR1 is SNHLY and CDR2 is FYNNEI. With 8 bases clipped from V and 0 bases from J, the junction kept 12 bases outside the gene matches. CDR3 length: 17 residues. The CDR3 region is CASRGTSLTRSTDTQYF. DNA of the CDR3: TGTGCCAGCCGTGGGACTAGCCTTACTCGCAGCACAGATACGCAGTATTTT.

The chain links TRBV4-1 to TRBJ1-5; D is perhaps TRBD1 (6 bases). Trimming took off 1 base at V and 6 bases at J, with 19 bases between the two ends. The CDR3 covers 17 residues. Germline CDR1 reads MGHRA; CDR2 reads YSYEKL. The CDR3 is CASSQVGRLSDSQPQHF. CDR3 DNA: TGCGCCAGCAGCCAAGTCGGGAGACTGTCGGACAGTCAGCCCCAGCATTTT.

This clone was seen once. The chain carries TRBV11-2 and TRBJ2-3; the D is unclear. V was cut by 5 bases and J by 2 bases, with 17 bases left in between. This CDR3 has 16 amino acids. Germline CDR1 is SGHAT and CDR2 is FQNNGV. Here the CDR3 DNA reads TGTGCCAGCAGCCCCCGTCAGCGAACAACCACAGATACGCAGTATTTT. Protein product: CASSPRQRTTTDTQYF. The full variable domain, rest sourced from reference TRBV11-2 and TRBJ2-3, is EAGVAQSPRYKIIEKRQSVAFWCNPISGHATLYWYQQILGQGPKLLIQFQNNGVVDDSQLPKDRFSAERLKGVDSTLKIQPAKLEDSAVYLCASSPRQRTTTDTQYFGPGTRLTVL.

This chain links TRBV27 with TRBJ2-2; 9 bases line up with TRBD2. This CDR3 spans 18 amino acids. V dropped 4 bases and J dropped 5; count of bases not matched to a gene: 14. The germline gives CDR1 MNHEY, CDR2 SMNVEV (reference sequence). The CDR3 spells CASSSRMTSGRGTGELFF. The DNA of the CDR3 is TGTGCCAGCAGTTCCAGAATGACTAGCGGAAGAGGAACCGGGGAGCTGTTTTTT.

This clone appeared once. The chain links TRBV6-1 to TRBJ1-1, with 10 bases fitting TRBD1. The germline V gene encodes CDR1 MNHNS and CDR2 SASEGT. V lost 3 bases to trimming and J lost 9 bases; unmatched junction nucleotides: 4. The CDR3 has 13 residues. This CDR3 is CASSEADRGQAFF. As DNA, the CDR3 is TGTGCCAGCAGTGAGGCCGACAGGGGGCAAGCTTTCTTT.

The chain carries TRBV5-1 and TRBJ2-7, with TRBD2 matching 9 bases. CDR3 length equals 14 residues. Germline V gives CDR1 SGHRS, CDR2 YFSETQ. V lost 2 bases to trimming and J lost 3 bases; unmatched junction nucleotides: 3. The chain's CDR3 is CASSFASGNYEQYF. The CDR3 DNA reads TGCGCCAGCAGCTTTGCTAGCGGGAACTACGAGCAGTACTTC.

The rearrangement joins TRBV5-1 to TRBJ1-2, with TRBD1 as a possible D gene (6 bases). The CDR3 is 14 residues long. With 7 bases removed from V and 5 bases from J, the gap between germline ends came to 18 bases. Germline values: CDR1 SGHRS, CDR2 YFSETQ. The DNA of the CDR3 is TGCGCCAGCGCCAGGGAGGGGGTTGGTTATGGCTACACCTTC. As protein: CASAREGVGYGYTF.

This rearrangement joins TRBV7-3 to TRBJ1-1; D is undetermined. This CDR3 is built from 14 residues. Germline assignment: CDR1 SGHTA and CDR2 FQGTGA. V lost 5 bases to trimming and J lost 6 bases, with 16 bases between them. In DNA, the CDR3 is TGTGCCAGCAGCCTGGTGGGAGGCGTGGCTGAAGCTTTCTTT. Residues: CASSLVGGVAEAFF.

The gene calls are TRBV2 and TRBJ2-7, with a weak D call TRBD1 (6 bases). With 0 bases removed from V and 5 bases from J, the gap between germline ends came to 8 bases. The CDR3 has 13 amino acids. Germline V CDR1 and CDR2: SNHLY, FYNNEI. As DNA, the CDR3 is TGTGCCAGCAGTGAAGCGGGGGCCGACGAGCAGTACTTC. Translated: CASSEAGADEQYF. Complete variable domain (other parts from reference TRBV2 and TRBJ2-7): EPEVTQTPSHQVTQMGQEVILRCVPISNHLYFYWYRQILGQKVEFLVSFYNNEISEKSEIFDDQFSVERPDGSNFTLKIRSTKLEDSAMYFCASSEAGADEQYFGPGTRLTVT.